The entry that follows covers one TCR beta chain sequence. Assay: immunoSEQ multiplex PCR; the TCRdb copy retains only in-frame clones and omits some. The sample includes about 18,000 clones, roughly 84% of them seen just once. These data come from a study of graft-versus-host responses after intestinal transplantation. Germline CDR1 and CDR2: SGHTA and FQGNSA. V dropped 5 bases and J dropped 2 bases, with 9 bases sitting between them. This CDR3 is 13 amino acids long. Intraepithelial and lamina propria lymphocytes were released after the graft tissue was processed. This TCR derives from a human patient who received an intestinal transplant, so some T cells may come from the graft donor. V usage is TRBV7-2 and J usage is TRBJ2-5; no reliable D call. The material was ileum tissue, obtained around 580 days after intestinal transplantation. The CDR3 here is CASSRTIQETQYF. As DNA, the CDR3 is TGTGCCAGCAGCCGTACTATACAAGAGACCCAGTACTTC.